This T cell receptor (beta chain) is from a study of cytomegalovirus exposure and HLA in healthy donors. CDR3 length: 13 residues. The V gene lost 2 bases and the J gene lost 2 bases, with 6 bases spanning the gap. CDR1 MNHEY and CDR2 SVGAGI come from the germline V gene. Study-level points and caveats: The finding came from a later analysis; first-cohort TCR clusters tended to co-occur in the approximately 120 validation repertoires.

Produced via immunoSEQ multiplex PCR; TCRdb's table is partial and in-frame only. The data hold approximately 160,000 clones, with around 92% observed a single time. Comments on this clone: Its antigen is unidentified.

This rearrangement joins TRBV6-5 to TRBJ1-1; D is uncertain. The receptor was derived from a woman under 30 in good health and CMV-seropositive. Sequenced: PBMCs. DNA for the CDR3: TGTGCCAGCAGTTACGCCCTAAACACTGAAGCTTTCTTT. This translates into CASSYALNTEAFF.